Shown below are 27 T cell receptor beta chains from a single sample sequenced in a study of Graves' ophthalmopathy and Graves' hyperthyroidism. The TCR beta CDR3 regions underwent amplification from RNA transcripts. HTBI-primed first-round RT-PCR preceded second-round multiplex PCR. TCRdb processed the multiplex PCR reads anew with MiXCR; each CDR3 protein has one entry. The sample has just over 400,000 distinct CDR3 sequences, approximately 21% seen once. Sequencing was performed on peripheral blood. The receptor source for this set is a woman under 30 with stable Graves' hyperthyroidism.

This clonotype was seen repeatedly, ten times or more. This chain connects TRBV12-3 or TRBV12-4 to TRBJ2-7; possibly TRBD1 for D (6 bases). V lost 3 bases, J lost 2 bases, and 11 bases lay in between. The CDR3 covers 14 residues. In DNA, the CDR3 is TGTGCCAGCAGTTTTGGCAGGGGAGCCTACGAGCAGTACTTC. It is translated as CASSFGRGAYEQYF.

This clonotype was recorded at least ten times. The chain has TRBV19 and TRBJ2-7; D possibly corresponds to TRBD1 (6 bases). Germline-derived CDR1 and CDR2 are LNHDA and SQIVND (reference sequence). Trimming cost V 9 bases and J 6 bases, with 24 bases left between them. The CDR3 contains 15 residues. The CDR3 sequence: CARNSDRQRLREQYF. CDR3 coding DNA: TGTGCCAGAAACTCCGACAGGCAAAGACTTCGCGAGCAGTACTTC.

This clonotype was observed a few times. The V and J genes are TRBV7-2 and TRBJ2-1; 9 nucleotides agree with TRBD2. Germline assignment: CDR1 SGHTA and CDR2 FQGNSA. V lost 4 bases and J lost 3; bases outside the gene matches: 4. The CDR3 extends over 15 amino acids. CDR3 loop: CASSSPTSGYNEQFF. The CDR3 coding sequence is TGTGCCAGCAGCTCCCCGACTAGCGGCTACAATGAGCAGTTCTTC.

The chain joins TRBV11-2 to TRBJ1-5; the match to TRBD1 covers 8 bases. Germline trimming cut 1 base from V and 4 bases from J; bases unmatched to any gene: 3. The CDR3 is 15 residues long. From germline, CDR1 is SGHAT and CDR2 FQNNGV. CDR3 in amino acids: CASSLVGQVNQPQHF. CDR3 sequence (DNA): TGTGCCAGCAGCTTAGTGGGACAGGTTAATCAGCCCCAGCATTTT. Complete variable domain (other parts from reference TRBV11-2 and TRBJ1-5): EAGVAQSPRYKIIEKRQSVAFWCNPISGHATLYWYQQILGQGPKLLIQFQNNGVVDDSQLPKDRFSAERLKGVDSTLKIQPAKLEDSAVYLCASSLVGQVNQPQHFGDGTRLSIL.

The chain couples TRBV28 to TRBJ2-7; D unclear. The ends were cut back, 5 bases at V and 4 bases at J, with 9 bases in the middle. The CDR3 consists of 12 residues. Germline assignment: CDR1 MDHEN and CDR2 SYDVKM. CDR3 sequence reads: CASSRMAYEQYF. Here the CDR3 DNA reads TGTGCCAGCAGTAGGATGGCTTACGAGCAGTACTTC.

This clonotype was observed many times. The V call is TRBV10-3, the J call TRBJ1-2; D uncertain. The V gene's germline CDR1 is ENHRY and CDR2 SYGVKD. CDR3 length equals 13 residues. V shed 4 bases and J shed 2 bases, with 8 bases lying between them. The CDR3 DNA reads as TGTGCCATCAGTGGCCAGCTGAACTATGGCTACACCTTC. Its translation: CAISGQLNYGYTF.

Many counts were recorded for this clonotype. The V gene is TRBV12-3 or TRBV12-4, the J gene TRBJ1-6; 7 bases match TRBD1. CDR3 size: 14 residues. V shed 6 bases and J 7 bases; nucleotides not matched to a gene: 6. The CDR3 DNA follows: TGTGCCAGCAGCCTGACAGGGATGAATTCACCCCTCCACTTT. Protein: CASSLTGMNSPLHF.

This clonotype was observed at least ten times. This rearrangement joins TRBV2 to TRBJ2-7, with TRBD2 matching 7 bases. Germline CDR1 reads SNHLY; CDR2 reads FYNNEI. The CDR3 totals 14 residues. The trim removed 7 bases at V and 0 bases at J, leaving 6 bases unmatched. The CDR3 loop reads CASKTGTTSYEQYF. The CDR3 nucleotides are TGTGCCAGCAAAACCGGGACTACCTCCTACGAGCAGTACTTC.

Ten or more counts support this clonotype. In nucleotides, the CDR3 is TGTGCCAGCAGTGGACTAGCGGCCGCCTACAATGAGCAGTTCTTC. Protein: CASSGLAAAYNEQFF. The V gene is TRBV6-1, the J gene TRBJ2-1; the match to TRBD2 covers 9 bases. The CDR3 contains 15 residues. Germline V gene lookup returns CDR1 MNHNS and CDR2 SASEGT. Unmatched junction bases numbered 3, after V lost 4 bases and J lost 2 bases.

At least ten counts were recorded for this clonotype. The V gene is TRBV24-1, the J gene TRBJ2-4; D is perhaps TRBD1 or TRBD2 (5 bases each). Germline assignment: CDR1 KGHDR and CDR2 SFDVKD. The CDR3 is made up of 15 amino acids. Between the trimmed V and J ends, which lost 6 bases and 0 bases, there was a span of 11 bases. The CDR3 DNA is TGTGCCACCAGTCCCGGGACGGTAGCCAAAAACATTCAGTACTTC. It yields the protein CATSPGTVAKNIQYF.

This clonotype showed up just a few times. One base away lies a much larger clone, so this may be a sequencing read error. This sequence joins TRBV5-6 and TRBJ2-2, with 9 nucleotides matching TRBD2. This CDR3 has 14 residues. From germline, CDR1 is SGHDT and CDR2 YYEEEE. Germline trimming cut 4 bases from V and 7 bases from J; bases unmatched to any gene: 5. CDR3 coding DNA: TGTGCCAGCAGCGCGGGACTAGCCGGCGGGGAGCTGTTTTTT. Amino acid sequence: CASSAGLAGGELFF.

This clonotype was observed many times. The chain has TRBV19 and TRBJ1-5; TRBD1 might be the D (5 bases). The germline V gene has CDR1 LNHDA and CDR2 SQIVND (reference sequence). This CDR3 comprises 14 residues. V gave up 7 bases and J gave up 5 bases, with 15 bases separating them. The DNA for the CDR3 is TGTGCCAGTATTGGACGGGGGTCGGATCAGCCCCAGCATTTT. It yields the protein CASIGRGSDQPQHF.

This clonotype was counted a few times. A read error may explain this, as a much larger clone is one base away. This chain uses TRBV11-2 with TRBJ2-7; TRBD1 aligns across 8 bases. The trim removed 1 base at V and 3 bases at J, leaving 17 bases unmatched. Germline V CDR1 and CDR2: SGHAT, FQNNGV. The CDR3 is 19 residues long. The CDR3 sequence: CASSLVSHWTGRSVYEQYF. The CDR3 DNA reads TGTGCCAGCAGCTTAGTCTCCCACTGGACAGGGCGCTCCGTCTACGAGCAGTACTTC.

The genes are TRBV6-9 and TRBJ1-1; 7 bases line up with TRBD1. Germline trimming cut 2 bases from V and 0 bases from J; bases unmatched to any gene: 9. The CDR3 runs to 17 residues. Germline V gives CDR1 MNHGY, CDR2 SVAAGI. CDR3 in amino acids: CASSYPRQGGMNTEAFF. The CDR3 DNA follows: TGTGCCAGCAGTTATCCCCGACAGGGAGGCATGAACACTGAAGCTTTCTTT.

On this clonotype itself: Given a much more abundant clone one base away, this may be a read error. The chain has TRBV30 and TRBJ2-7; 8 bases fit TRBD2. J was trimmed by 1 base and V by 4 bases; bases with no gene match: 6. Germline assignment: CDR1 GTSNPN and CDR2 SVGIG (reference sequence). This CDR3 comprises 14 residues. The CDR3 bases are TGTGCCTGGACTACCGGCGGGAGGTCCTACGAGCAGTACTTC. Amino acid sequence: CAWTTGGRSYEQYF.

This clonotype was detected many times. The rearrangement joins TRBV28 to TRBJ1-5; D is undetermined. The germline V and J ends were trimmed by 4 bases and 0 bases, with 19 bases remaining between them. The CDR3 spans 18 residues. Germline V lookup: CDR1 MDHEN, CDR2 SYDVKM. Here the CDR3 DNA reads TGTGCCAGCAGTTATCGTTCATACAGCCTAATTAGCAATCAGCCCCAGCATTTT. Encoded protein: CASSYRSYSLISNQPQHF.

This clonotype was seen many times. V gene TRBV11-2 combines with J gene TRBJ1-2; weak D call: TRBD1 (5 bases). The ends were cut back, 3 bases at V and 0 bases at J, with 17 bases in the middle. This CDR3 is 17 amino acids long. Germline-derived CDR1 and CDR2 are SGHAT and FQNNGV. In nucleotides, the CDR3 is TGTGCCAGCAGCTTGACTAGAGCCGGGACCGCTAACTATGGCTACACCTTC. Protein sequence: CASSLTRAGTANYGYTF.

This clonotype was seen many times. The chain joins TRBV27 to TRBJ1-2, with 7 nucleotides matching TRBD1. The CDR3 spans 14 residues. Germline V gene sequence: CDR1 MNHEY, CDR2 SMNVEV (reference sequence). J gave up 2 bases and V 6 bases, and 6 bases lay outside the gene matches. CDR3 loop: CASSERQGNYGYTF. The CDR3 DNA reads as TGTGCCAGCAGCGAAAGACAGGGAAACTATGGCTACACCTTC.

The chain is built from TRBV3-1 and TRBJ2-2; D uncertain. V gave up 0 bases and J gave up 1 base, with 9 bases separating them. There are 16 residues in the CDR3. Per germline, CDR1 LGHDT and CDR2 YNNKEL (reference sequence). CDR3 amino acids: CASSQDISRNTGELFF. The CDR3 coding sequence is TGTGCCAGCAGCCAAGATATTAGCAGGAACACCGGGGAGCTGTTTTTT.

The rearrangement joins TRBV12-3 or TRBV12-4 to TRBJ2-7; TRBD1 matches at 9 bases. The V segment lost 6 bases and the J segment 3 bases; nucleotides outside the gene matches: 12. The CDR3 extends over 16 amino acids. The chain's CDR3 is CASSEITGGPLYEQYF. The CDR3 DNA reads as TGTGCCAGCAGCGAGATCACAGGGGGCCCCCTCTACGAGCAGTACTTC.

The chain employs TRBV27 and TRBJ2-5; 7 nucleotides agree with TRBD1. Germline values: CDR1 MNHEY, CDR2 SMNVEV (reference sequence). This CDR3 region has 17 residues. The J segment lost 5 bases and the V segment lost 5 bases, leaving 17 bases of the junction unmatched. The CDR3 coding sequence is TGTGCCAGCAGTCCCTTTACAGGGGTGAGAGGCATTGAGACCCAGTACTTC. It is translated as CASSPFTGVRGIETQYF.

In its sample, this clonotype was seen many times. The V gene is TRBV12-3 or TRBV12-4, the J gene TRBJ2-7; D assignment may be TRBD1 or TRBD2 (6 bases each). Trimming stripped 7 bases from V and 2 bases from J, with 12 bases between. The CDR3 has 13 residues. CDR3 amino acids: CASMNGGAYEQYF. The CDR3 DNA follows: TGTGCCAGCATGAACGGGGGCGCCTACGAGCAGTACTTC.

There are many counts of this clonotype. The V call is TRBV6-5, the J call TRBJ2-7, with 7 bases identical to TRBD2. Germline values: CDR1 MNHEY, CDR2 SVGAGI. J lost 0 bases, V lost 4 bases, and 6 bases had no gene match. This CDR3 has 15 residues. CDR3 DNA: TGTGCCAGCAGTTTGGATAGCGGGCACTCCTACGAGCAGTACTTC. This sequence encodes CASSLDSGHSYEQYF.

This clonotype was counted only a few times. The V call is TRBV30, the J call TRBJ1-6, with 12 bases fitting TRBD1. V lost 1 base, J lost 6 bases, and 1 base stayed unmatched. CDR1 GTSNPN and CDR2 SVGIG come from the germline V gene (reference sequence). The length of the CDR3 is 15 residues. CDR3 region: CAWSAGQGANSPLHF. The DNA for the CDR3 is TGTGCCTGGAGTGCGGGACAGGGGGCTAATTCACCCCTCCACTTT.

The table lists this clonotype with many counts. A junction boundary mismatches the germline segment, possibly from a read error. The chain links TRBV6-1 to TRBJ2-4, with 13 nucleotides matching TRBD2. CDR3 length equals 13 residues. The germline V gene encodes CDR1 MNHNS and CDR2 SASEGT. Here the CDR3 reads CASVTSGRATLHF. The CDR3 DNA is TGTGCCAGCGTCACTAGCGGGAGGGCAACTTTGCACTTC.

This clonotype came up a few times. The chain employs TRBV12-3 or TRBV12-4 and TRBJ1-1; D gene ambiguous. The length of the CDR3 is 13 residues. V lost 6 bases and J 6 bases, leaving 14 bases between the germline ends. This CDR3 reads CASRPASGSEAFF. CDR3 DNA sequence: TGTGCCAGCAGACCTGCGTCGGGGTCTGAAGCTTTCTTT.

This clonotype was detected ten times or more. The chain has TRBV24-1 and TRBJ2-2; D may match TRBD1 or TRBD2 (5 bases each). There are 18 residues in the CDR3. Germline loops: CDR1 KGHDR, CDR2 SFDVKD. Trimming left V 0 bases short and J 7 bases short, with 20 bases between. The CDR3 bases are TGTGCCACCAGTGATTTGGGGACCCCGACGGGCAAGGTCGGGGAGCTGTTTTTT. Translated: CATSDLGTPTGKVGELFF.